This T cell receptor beta chain was sequenced for a study of cytomegalovirus exposure and HLA in healthy donors. Study as a whole: Among about 179 million T cells, an earlier analysis found around 100 million unique TCR beta sequences. Study results and limitations: Earlier analysis found most TCR beta V segments productive about 90% or about 30% of the time. The study reported that TCR beta sequences accurately predicted HLA-A and HLA-B alleles in most subjects.

The PCR had 60 Vbeta and 13 Jbeta primers. Profiled with immunoSEQ multiplex PCR; TCRdb holds only in-frame clones, not every one. Seen here are roughly 120,000 clones, around 75% observed once, and the top ten hold over 1.5%. Concerning this clone itself: Its antigen remains unknown.

These donors counted as nominally healthy when sampled, but unrecorded immune exposures were likely. V gave up 10 bases and J gave up 3 bases; unmatched junction bases: 11. This CDR3 contains 14 residues. From germline, CDR1 is SNHLY and CDR2 FYNNEI. J is TRBJ2-7 and V is TRBV2, with TRBD1 matching 8 bases. The source of this sequence is a woman aged 18-30 years in good health and CMV-seronegative. The sample consisted of PBMCs. CDR3 residues: CATRKDRGLYEQYF. In DNA form, the CDR3 reads TGTGCCACCCGTAAAGACAGGGGACTCTACGAGCAGTACTTC.